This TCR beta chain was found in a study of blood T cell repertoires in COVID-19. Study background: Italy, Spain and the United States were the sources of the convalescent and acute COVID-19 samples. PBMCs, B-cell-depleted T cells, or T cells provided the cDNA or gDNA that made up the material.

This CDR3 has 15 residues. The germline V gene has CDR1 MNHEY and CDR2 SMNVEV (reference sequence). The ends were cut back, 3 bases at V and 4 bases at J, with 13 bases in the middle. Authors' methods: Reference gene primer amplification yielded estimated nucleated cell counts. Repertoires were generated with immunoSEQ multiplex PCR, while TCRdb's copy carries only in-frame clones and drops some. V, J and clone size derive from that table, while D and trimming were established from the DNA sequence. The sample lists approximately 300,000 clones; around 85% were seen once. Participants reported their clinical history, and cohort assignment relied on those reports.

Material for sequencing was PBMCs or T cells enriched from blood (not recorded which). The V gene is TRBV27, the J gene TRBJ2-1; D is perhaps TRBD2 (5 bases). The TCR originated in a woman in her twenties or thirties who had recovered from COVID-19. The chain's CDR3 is CASSLVRGSYNEQFF. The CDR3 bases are TGTGCCAGCAGTTTGGTCCGGGGATCTTACAATGAGCAGTTCTTC.